The entry below describes one TCR beta chain. This sample is drawn from a study of blood T cell repertoires in COVID-19. Profiled with immunoSEQ multiplex PCR; TCRdb holds only in-frame clones, not every one. The sample records 120,000 or so clones, approximately 90% being singletons. Germline CDR1 reads LNHDA; CDR2 reads SQIVND (reference sequence). The V segment lost 5 bases and the J segment 0 bases; nucleotides outside the gene matches: 5. CDR3 size: 16 residues. The chain carries TRBV19 and TRBJ1-1, with 11 positions matching TRBD1. Sequenced sample: peripheral blood. The sequence was collected from a man aged 40-49 years with acute or convalescent COVID-19. The CDR3 DNA is TGTGCCAGTAGTCCGAGGGACAGGGGGATGAACACTGAAGCTTTCTTT. Amino acid sequence: CASSPRDRGMNTEAFF. Combining the CDR3 with reference TRBV19 and TRBJ1-1 gives the whole variable domain DGGITQSPKYLFRKEGQNVTLSCEQNLNHDAMYWYRQDPGQGLRLIYYSQIVNDFQKGDIAEGYSVSREKKESFPLTVTSAQKNPTAFYLCASSPRDRGMNTEAFFGQGTRLTVV.